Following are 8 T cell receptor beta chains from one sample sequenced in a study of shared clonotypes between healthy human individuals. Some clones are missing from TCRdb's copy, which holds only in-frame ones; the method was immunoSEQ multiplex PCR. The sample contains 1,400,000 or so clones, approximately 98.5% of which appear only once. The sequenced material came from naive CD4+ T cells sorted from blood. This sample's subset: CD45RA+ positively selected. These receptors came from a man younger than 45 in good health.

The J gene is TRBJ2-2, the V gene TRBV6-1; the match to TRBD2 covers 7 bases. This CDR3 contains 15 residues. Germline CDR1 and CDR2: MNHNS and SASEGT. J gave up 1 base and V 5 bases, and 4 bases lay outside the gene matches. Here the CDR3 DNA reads TGTGCCAGCAGTCTGGCGGGAGTGAACACCGGGGAGCTGTTTTTT. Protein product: CASSLAGVNTGELFF.

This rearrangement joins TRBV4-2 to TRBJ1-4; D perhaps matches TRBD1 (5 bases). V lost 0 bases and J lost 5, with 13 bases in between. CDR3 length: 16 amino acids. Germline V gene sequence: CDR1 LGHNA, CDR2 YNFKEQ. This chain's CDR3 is CASSQDTGTKNEKLFF. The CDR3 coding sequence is TGTGCCAGCAGCCAAGATACCGGGACCAAGAATGAAAAACTGTTTTTT.

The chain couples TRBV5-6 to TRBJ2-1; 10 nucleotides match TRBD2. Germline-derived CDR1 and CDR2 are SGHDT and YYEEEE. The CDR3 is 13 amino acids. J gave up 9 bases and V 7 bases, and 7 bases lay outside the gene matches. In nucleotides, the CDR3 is TGTGCCAGCCGGACTAGCGGAAGAGGTGAGCAGTTCTTC. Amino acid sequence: CASRTSGRGEQFF.

CDR3 protein: CASSLYEGNTEAFF. For the CDR3, the DNA is TGTGCCAGCAGCTTATATGAGGGGAACACTGAAGCTTTCTTT. The rearrangement uses TRBV5-4 and TRBJ1-1; no clear D gene. V lost 2 bases and J lost 1, with 9 bases in between. The CDR3 is 14 amino acids. The V gene's germline CDR1 is SGHNT and CDR2 YYREEE (reference sequence).

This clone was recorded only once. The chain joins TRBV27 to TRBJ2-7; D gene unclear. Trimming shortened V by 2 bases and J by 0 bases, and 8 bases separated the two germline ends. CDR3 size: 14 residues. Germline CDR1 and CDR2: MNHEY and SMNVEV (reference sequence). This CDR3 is CASSLVRSSYEQYF. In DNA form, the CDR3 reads TGTGCCAGCAGTTTAGTCAGGTCCTCCTACGAGCAGTACTTC.

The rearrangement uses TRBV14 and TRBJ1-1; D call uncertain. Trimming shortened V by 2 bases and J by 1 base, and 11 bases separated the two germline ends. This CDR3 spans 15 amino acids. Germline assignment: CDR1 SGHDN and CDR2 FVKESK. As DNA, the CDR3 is TGTGCCAGCAGCCAACTGGGTTTAAGGAACACTGAAGCTTTCTTT. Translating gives CASSQLGLRNTEAFF.

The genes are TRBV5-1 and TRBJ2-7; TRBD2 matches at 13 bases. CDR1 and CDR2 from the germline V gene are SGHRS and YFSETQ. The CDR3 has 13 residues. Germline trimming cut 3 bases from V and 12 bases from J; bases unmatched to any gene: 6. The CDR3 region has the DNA TGCGCCAGCAGCTCCGAGGGACTAGCGGGGCGGTACTTC. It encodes CASSSEGLAGRYF.

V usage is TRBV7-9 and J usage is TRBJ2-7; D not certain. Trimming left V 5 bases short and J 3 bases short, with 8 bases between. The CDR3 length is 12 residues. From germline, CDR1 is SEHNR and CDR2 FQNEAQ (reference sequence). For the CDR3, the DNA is TGTGCCAGCAGCGCTTCAATCTACGAGCAGTACTTC. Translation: CASSASIYEQYF.